This entry is about one TCR beta chain. As yet, its antigen is unknown. The data originate from a study of T cell repertoires in cytomegalovirus infection. Study background: Researchers turned to recently identified HLA-C-restricted CMV epitopes as well as well-studied HLA-B-restricted ones. It was the public TCR beta signatures that indicated both CMV infection and matching HLA type.

TCRdb analysed the reads with MiXCR anew, one entry per CDR3 protein. Here the sample spans around 540,000 distinct CDR3 sequences, roughly a third being singletons. CDR1 and CDR2 (germline): SGHAT, FQNNGV. V lost 1 base to trimming and J lost 3 bases, with 9 bases between them. The CDR3 spans 15 residues. Here the sequenced sample was cultured PBMCs, taken from culture after CMV antigen stimulation. This receptor was taken from a human donor in good health (CMV status not recorded). Some clones in this sample may be carry-over from other donors' samples. The genes are TRBV11-2 and TRBJ2-2; D not resolved. The CDR3 DNA follows: TGTGCCAGCAGCTTAGTGGGTAGCCACACCGGGGAGCTGTTTTTT. Protein: CASSLVGSHTGELFF.